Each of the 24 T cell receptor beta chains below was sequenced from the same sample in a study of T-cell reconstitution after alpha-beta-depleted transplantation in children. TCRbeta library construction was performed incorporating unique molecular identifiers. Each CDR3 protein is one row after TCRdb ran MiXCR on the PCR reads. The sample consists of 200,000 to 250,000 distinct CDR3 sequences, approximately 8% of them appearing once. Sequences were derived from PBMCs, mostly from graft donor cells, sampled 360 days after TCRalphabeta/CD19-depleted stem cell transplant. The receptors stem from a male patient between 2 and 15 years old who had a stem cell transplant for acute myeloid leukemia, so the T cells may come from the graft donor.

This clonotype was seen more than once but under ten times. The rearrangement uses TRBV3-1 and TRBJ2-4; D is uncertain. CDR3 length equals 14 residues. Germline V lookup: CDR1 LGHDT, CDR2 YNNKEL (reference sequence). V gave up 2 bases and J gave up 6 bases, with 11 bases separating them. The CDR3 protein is CASSQREIANIQYF. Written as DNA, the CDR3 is TGTGCCAGCAGCCAAAGAGAGATCGCAAACATTCAGTACTTC. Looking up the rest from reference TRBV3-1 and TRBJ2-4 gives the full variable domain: DTAVSQTPKYLVTQMGNDKSIKCEQNLGHDTMYWYKQDSKKFLKIMFSYNNKELIINETVPNRFSPKSPDKAHLNLHINSLELGDSAVYFCASSQREIANIQYFGAGTRLSVL.

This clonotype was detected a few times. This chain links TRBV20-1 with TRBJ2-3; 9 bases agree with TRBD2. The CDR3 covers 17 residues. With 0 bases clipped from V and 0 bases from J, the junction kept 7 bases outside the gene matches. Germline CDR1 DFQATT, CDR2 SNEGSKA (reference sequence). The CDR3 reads CSARDMREGASTDTQYF. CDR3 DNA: TGCAGTGCTAGAGATATGCGGGAGGGAGCAAGCACAGATACGCAGTATTTT.

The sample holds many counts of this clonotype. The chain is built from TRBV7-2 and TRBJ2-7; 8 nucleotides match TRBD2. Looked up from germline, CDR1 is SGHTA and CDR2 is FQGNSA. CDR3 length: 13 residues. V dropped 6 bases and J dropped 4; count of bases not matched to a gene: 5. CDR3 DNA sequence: TGTGCCAGCAGTTCTAGCGGGTTTTACGAGCAGTACTTC. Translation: CASSSSGFYEQYF.

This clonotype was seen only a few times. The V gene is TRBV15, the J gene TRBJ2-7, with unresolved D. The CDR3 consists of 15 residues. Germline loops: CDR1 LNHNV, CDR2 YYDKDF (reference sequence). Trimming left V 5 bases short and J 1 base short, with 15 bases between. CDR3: CATSPGVGRSYEQYV. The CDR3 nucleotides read TGTGCCACCAGCCCAGGAGTGGGCAGATCCTACGAGCAGTACGTC.

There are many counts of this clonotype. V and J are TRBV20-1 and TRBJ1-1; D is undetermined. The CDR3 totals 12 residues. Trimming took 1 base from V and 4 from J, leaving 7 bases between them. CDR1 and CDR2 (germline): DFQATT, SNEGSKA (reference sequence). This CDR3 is CSARGGGTEAFF. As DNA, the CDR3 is TGCAGTGCTAGAGGAGGCGGCACTGAAGCTTTCTTT.

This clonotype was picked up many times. In DNA form, the CDR3 reads TGTGCCAGCACCCCCGTCAGCGGGAGGTACGAGCAGTACTTC. It yields the protein CASTPVSGRYEQYF. The chain employs TRBV6-2 or TRBV6-3 and TRBJ2-7, with 9 bases that match TRBD2. The CDR3 loop spans 14 amino acids. The germline V gene has CDR1 MNHEY and CDR2 SVGEGT. V lost 7 bases, J lost 4 bases, and 8 bases stayed unmatched.

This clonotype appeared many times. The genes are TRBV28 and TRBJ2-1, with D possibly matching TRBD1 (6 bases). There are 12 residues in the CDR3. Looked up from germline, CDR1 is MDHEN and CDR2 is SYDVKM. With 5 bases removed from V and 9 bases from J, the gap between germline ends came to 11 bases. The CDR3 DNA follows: TGTGCCAGCAGTACCAGGGGAGCTGAGCAGTTCTTC. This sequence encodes CASSTRGAEQFF.

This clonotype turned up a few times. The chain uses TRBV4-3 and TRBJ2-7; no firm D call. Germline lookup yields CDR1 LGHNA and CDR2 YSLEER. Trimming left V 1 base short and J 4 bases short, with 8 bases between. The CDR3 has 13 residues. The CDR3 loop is CASSQGLAYEQYF. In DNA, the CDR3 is TGCGCCAGCAGCCAAGGGTTAGCTTACGAGCAGTACTTC.

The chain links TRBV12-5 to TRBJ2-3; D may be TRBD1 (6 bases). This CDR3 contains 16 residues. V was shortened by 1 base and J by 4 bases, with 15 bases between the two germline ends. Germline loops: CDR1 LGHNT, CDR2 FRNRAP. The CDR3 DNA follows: TGTGCTAGTGGTTTGGGGACAGAGGCCTTGGCAGATACGCAGTATTTT. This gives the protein CASGLGTEALADTQYF.

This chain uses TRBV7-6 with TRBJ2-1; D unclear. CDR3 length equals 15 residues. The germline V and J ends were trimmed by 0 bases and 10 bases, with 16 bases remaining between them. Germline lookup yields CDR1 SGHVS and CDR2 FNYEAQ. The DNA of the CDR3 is TGTGCCAGCAGCTTAGCGTCTGTGGGCGTTGGCGAGCAGTTCTTC. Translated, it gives CASSLASVGVGEQFF.

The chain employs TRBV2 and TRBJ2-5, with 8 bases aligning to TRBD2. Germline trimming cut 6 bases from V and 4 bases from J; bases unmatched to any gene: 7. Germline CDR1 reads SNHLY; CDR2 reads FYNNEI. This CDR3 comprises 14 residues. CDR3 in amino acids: CASSRAGVRETQYF. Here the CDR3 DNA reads TGTGCCAGCAGCCGAGCGGGAGTCAGAGAGACCCAGTACTTC.

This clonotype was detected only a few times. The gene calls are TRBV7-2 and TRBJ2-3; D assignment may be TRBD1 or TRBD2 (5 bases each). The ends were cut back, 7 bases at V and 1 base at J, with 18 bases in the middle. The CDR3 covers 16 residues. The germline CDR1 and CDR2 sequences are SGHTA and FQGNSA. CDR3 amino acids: CASTRYVGARTDTQYF. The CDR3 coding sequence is TGTGCCAGCACCCGATATGTCGGGGCTCGCACAGATACGCAGTATTTT.

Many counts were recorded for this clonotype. This CDR3 reads CASSVVTGVDTQYF. CDR3 sequence (DNA): TGCGCCAGCAGCGTGGTGACAGGGGTTGATACCCAGTACTTC. The chain is built from TRBV5-1 and TRBJ2-5; 8 bases are shared with TRBD1. V shed 4 bases and J 8 bases; nucleotides not matched to a gene: 10. The CDR3 covers 14 residues. Looked up from germline, CDR1 is SGHRS and CDR2 is YFSETQ.

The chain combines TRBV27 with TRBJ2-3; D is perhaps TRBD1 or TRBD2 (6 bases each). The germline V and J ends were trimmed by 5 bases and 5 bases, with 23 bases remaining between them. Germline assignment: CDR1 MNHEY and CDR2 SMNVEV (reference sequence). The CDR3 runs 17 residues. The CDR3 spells CASSHHRAIGRQDTQYF. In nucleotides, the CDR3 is TGTGCCAGCAGTCATCACAGGGCAATCGGGAGACAAGATACGCAGTATTTT.

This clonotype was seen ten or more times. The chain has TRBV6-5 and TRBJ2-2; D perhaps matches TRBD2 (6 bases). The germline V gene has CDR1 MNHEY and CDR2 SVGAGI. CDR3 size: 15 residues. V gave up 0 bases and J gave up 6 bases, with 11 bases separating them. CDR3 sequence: CASSYSNTGAGELFF. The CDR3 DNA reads TGTGCCAGCAGTTACTCGAATACGGGGGCCGGGGAGCTGTTTTTT.

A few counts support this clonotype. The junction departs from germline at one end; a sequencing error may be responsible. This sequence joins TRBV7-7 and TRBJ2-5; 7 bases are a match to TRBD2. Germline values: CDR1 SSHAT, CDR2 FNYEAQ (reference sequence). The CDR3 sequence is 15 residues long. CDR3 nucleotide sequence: TGTGCTAGCAGCTTAGGTCAGGCGGGGGAAGAGACCCAGTACTTC. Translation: CASSLGQAGEETQYF.

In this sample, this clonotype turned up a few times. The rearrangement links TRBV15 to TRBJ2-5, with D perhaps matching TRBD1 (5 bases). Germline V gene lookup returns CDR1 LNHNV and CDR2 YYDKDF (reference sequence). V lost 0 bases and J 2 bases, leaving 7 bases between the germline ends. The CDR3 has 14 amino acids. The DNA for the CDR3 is TGTGCCACCAGCAGAGAGGACACACAAGAGACCCAGTACTTC. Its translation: CATSREDTQETQYF.

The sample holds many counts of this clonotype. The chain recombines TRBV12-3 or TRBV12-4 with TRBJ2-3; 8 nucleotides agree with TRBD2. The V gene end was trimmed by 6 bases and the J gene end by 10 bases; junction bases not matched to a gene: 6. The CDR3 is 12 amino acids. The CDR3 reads CASRPSGPAQYF. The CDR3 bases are TGTGCCAGCAGACCTAGCGGGCCGGCGCAGTATTTT.

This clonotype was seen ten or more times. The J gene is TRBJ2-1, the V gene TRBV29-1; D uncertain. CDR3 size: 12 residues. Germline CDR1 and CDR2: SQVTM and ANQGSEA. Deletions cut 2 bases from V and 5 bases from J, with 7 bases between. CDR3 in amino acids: CSVETVNNEQFF. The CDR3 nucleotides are TGCAGCGTTGAAACGGTCAACAATGAGCAGTTCTTC.

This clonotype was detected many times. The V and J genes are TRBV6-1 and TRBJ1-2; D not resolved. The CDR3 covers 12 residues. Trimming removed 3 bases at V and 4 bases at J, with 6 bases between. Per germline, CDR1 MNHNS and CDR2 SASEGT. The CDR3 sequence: CASSEVVYGYTF. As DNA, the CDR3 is TGTGCCAGCAGTGAGGTCGTCTATGGCTACACCTTC.

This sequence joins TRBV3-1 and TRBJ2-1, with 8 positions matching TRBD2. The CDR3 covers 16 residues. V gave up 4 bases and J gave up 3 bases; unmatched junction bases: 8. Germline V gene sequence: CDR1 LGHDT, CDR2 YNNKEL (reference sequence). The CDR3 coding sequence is TGTGCCAGCAGCCGGCGGGGACTAGTAGTCTACAATGAGCAGTTCTTC. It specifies CASSRRGLVVYNEQFF.

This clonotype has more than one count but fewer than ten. CDR3 amino acids: CASSLLRTAEAFF. In DNA, the CDR3 is TGCGCCAGCAGCTTGTTGCGGACAGCAGAAGCTTTCTTT. The chain links TRBV5-1 to TRBJ1-1; D perhaps matches TRBD1 (6 bases). In germline, CDR1 is SGHRS, CDR2 YFSETQ. The V end was cut by 1 base, the J end by 8 bases, with 12 bases between. This CDR3 has 13 residues.

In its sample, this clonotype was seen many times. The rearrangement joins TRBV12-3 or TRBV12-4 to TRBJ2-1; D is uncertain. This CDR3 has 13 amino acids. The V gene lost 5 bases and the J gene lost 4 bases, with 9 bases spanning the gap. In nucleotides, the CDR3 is TGTGCCAGCAGTCAAACTATGTACAATGAGCAGTTCTTC. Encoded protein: CASSQTMYNEQFF.

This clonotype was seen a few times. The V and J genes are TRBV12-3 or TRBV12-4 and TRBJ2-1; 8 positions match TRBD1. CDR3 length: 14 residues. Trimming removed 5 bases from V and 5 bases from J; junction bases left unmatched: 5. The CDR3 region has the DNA TGTGCCAGCAGTCTTGGGACAGGCGACAATGAGCAGTTCTTC. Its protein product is CASSLGTGDNEQFF.